This T cell receptor beta chain is from a study of T-cell memory formation after mild COVID-19. Trimming removed 6 bases from V and 9 bases from J, with 18 bases in between. There are 15 residues in the CDR3. General study findings and limits: Researchers report contracting CD4+ clones mostly in CM and EM, with CD8+ clones in EMRA.

Only a few counts were recorded for this clonotype. Its antigen is as yet unknown. TCRdb reanalysed the 5' RACE reads using MiXCR and keeps one entry per CDR3 protein. This sample has some 310,000 distinct CDR3 sequences, with roughly 19% found just once. This TCR was sampled from a man between 18 and 35 years old who had mild COVID-19 (a few samples of this study predate the infection). Cell type and time point are not known. The chain employs TRBV12-3 or TRBV12-4 and TRBJ1-6; D not resolved. Material for sequencing was PBMCs or a T cell subset sorted from them (not recorded which). CDR3 sequence: CASSPDGMVLSPLHF. CDR3 coding DNA: TGTGCCAGCAGCCCGGACGGAATGGTGCTTTCACCCCTCCACTTT.